This T cell receptor (beta chain) appears in the sequencing data of a study of blood T cell repertoires in COVID-19. Overall study context: From T cells, B-cell-depleted T cells, or PBMCs came the material, which was cDNA or gDNA.

Germline V gene lookup returns CDR1 DFQATT and CDR2 SNEGSKA (reference sequence). The ends were cut back, 2 bases at V and 13 bases at J, with 9 bases in the middle. This CDR3 region has 11 residues. Sequencing used immunoSEQ multiplex PCR; TCRdb keeps in-frame clones, though not all of them. The data show about 280,000 clones, nearly 90% seen once. This sequence originates from a young man with active or convalescent COVID-19. The specimen was peripheral blood. The chain couples TRBV20-1 to TRBJ1-6; possibly TRBD1 for D (6 bases). This CDR3 is CSARTDRPLHF. In nucleotides, the CDR3 is TGCAGTGCTAGAACAGACAGGCCCCTCCACTTT.